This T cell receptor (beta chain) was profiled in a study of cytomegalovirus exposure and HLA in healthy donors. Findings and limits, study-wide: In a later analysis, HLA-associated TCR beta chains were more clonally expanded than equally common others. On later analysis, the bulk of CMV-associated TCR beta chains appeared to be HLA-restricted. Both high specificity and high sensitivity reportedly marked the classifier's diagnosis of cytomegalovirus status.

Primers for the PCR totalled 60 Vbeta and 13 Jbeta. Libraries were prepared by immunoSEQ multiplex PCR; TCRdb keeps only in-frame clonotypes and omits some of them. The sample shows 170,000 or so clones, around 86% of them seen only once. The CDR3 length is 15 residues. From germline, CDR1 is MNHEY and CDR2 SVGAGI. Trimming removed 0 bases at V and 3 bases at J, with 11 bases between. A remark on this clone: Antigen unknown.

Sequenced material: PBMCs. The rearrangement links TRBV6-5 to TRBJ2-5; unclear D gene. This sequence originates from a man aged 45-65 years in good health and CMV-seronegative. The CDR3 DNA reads TGTGCCAGCAGTTACTCGCTTGCGATTAAAGAGACCCAGTACTTC. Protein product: CASSYSLAIKETQYF.